Listed here are 11 T cell receptor beta chains from one sample, sequenced in a study of shared clonotypes between healthy human individuals. Produced via immunoSEQ multiplex PCR; TCRdb's table is partial and in-frame only. The sample lists around 2.1 million clones, about 92% occurring once. Naive-designated CD8 cells lacked CD45RO, were positively enriched for CCR7, and omitted terminally differentiated effector memory CD45RA+ cells. The sequenced material came from naive CD8+ T cells from PBMCs. These receptors came from a man younger than 30 in good health. Some clones in this sample may be carry-over from other donors' samples.

The V and J genes are TRBV27 and TRBJ2-7; 10 nucleotides agree with TRBD2. V was pared by 7 bases and J by 6 bases, with 15 bases of the junction left unmatched. The CDR3 runs to 16 residues. CDR1 is MNHEY, CDR2 SMNVEV, per germline (reference sequence). The CDR3 sequence is CASIGLAGDSGLEQYF. The CDR3 nucleotides read TGTGCCAGCATCGGGCTAGCGGGAGATTCGGGTCTCGAGCAGTACTTC.

The chain links TRBV18 to TRBJ1-4; D call uncertain. Trimming took 6 bases from V and 0 from J, leaving 11 bases between them. Germline-derived CDR1 and CDR2 are KGHSH and LQKENI. This CDR3 spans 15 amino acids. CDR3: CASSSSVATNEKLFF. As DNA, the CDR3 is TGTGCCAGCTCGTCCTCAGTTGCAACTAATGAAAAACTGTTTTTT.

V is TRBV19 and J is TRBJ1-5, with a possible D match to TRBD1 (6 bases). Trimming pared 7 bases from V and 4 bases from J, leaving 14 bases between. Germline-derived CDR1 and CDR2 are LNHDA and SQIVND (reference sequence). The CDR3 spans 14 residues. The CDR3 here is CASIETGVNQPQHF. The CDR3 DNA reads as TGTGCCAGTATTGAGACAGGAGTTAATCAGCCCCAGCATTTT.

The rearrangement joins TRBV4-3 to TRBJ1-1, with D perhaps matching TRBD1 (5 bases). Trimming shortened V by 2 bases and J by 2 bases, and 18 bases separated the two germline ends. Germline CDR1 LGHNA, CDR2 YSLEER. The CDR3 is 17 residues long. The CDR3: CASSQILSRDGNTEAFF. In DNA, the CDR3 is TGCGCCAGCAGCCAAATCTTATCCAGGGATGGTAACACTGAAGCTTTCTTT.

This chain joins TRBV7-3 and TRBJ1-1, with TRBD1 as a possible D gene (5 bases). V gave up 4 bases and J gave up 0 bases, with 12 bases separating them. Germline CDR1 reads SGHTA; CDR2 reads FQGTGA. The CDR3 runs 15 residues. Here the CDR3 reads CASSSDGGMNTEAFF. CDR3 DNA sequence: TGTGCCAGCAGCTCAGATGGGGGTATGAACACTGAAGCTTTCTTT.

V usage is TRBV5-1 and J usage is TRBJ1-1, with TRBD1 matching over 7 bases. The junction had 6 bases not matched to a gene; V was cut back by 4 bases and J by 0 bases. Germline V lookup: CDR1 SGHRS, CDR2 YFSETQ. CDR3 length: 15 residues. As DNA, the CDR3 is TGCGCCAGCAGCCTCGGACAGGCCTTGAACACTGAAGCTTTCTTT. Protein: CASSLGQALNTEAFF.

Remarks on this clone: This specimen includes other DNA sequences encoding the same CDR3. V usage is TRBV5-1 and J usage is TRBJ2-7; 11 nucleotides agree with TRBD1. After removal of 3 bases from V and 4 bases from J, the junction contained 3 bases not matched to a gene. Germline CDR1 is SGHRS and CDR2 is YFSETQ. The CDR3 has 14 amino acids. The CDR3 spells CASSSGQGAYEQYF. The CDR3 region has the DNA TGCGCCAGCAGCTCCGGACAGGGGGCTTACGAGCAGTACTTC.

Of note for this clone: Possible read error: a much larger clone is one base away. Other nucleotide sequences from this sample produce the same CDR3. The rearrangement uses TRBV28 and TRBJ2-7; D is uncertain. CDR3 length: 13 residues. Looked up from germline, CDR1 is MDHEN and CDR2 is SYDVKM. V lost 3 bases to trimming and J lost 0 bases, with 6 bases between them. CDR3 in amino acids: CASSFGGSYEQYF. The CDR3 DNA follows: TGTGCCAGCAGTTTCGGCGGCTCCTACGAGCAGTACTTC.

The genes are TRBV28 and TRBJ2-1, with TRBD1 matching over 7 bases. Germline V lookup: CDR1 MDHEN, CDR2 SYDVKM. There are 14 residues in the CDR3. The junction had 6 bases not matched to a gene; V was cut back by 6 bases and J by 4 bases. The CDR3 is CASSLTGEYNEQFF. In DNA, the CDR3 is TGTGCCAGCAGCCTCACAGGGGAGTACAATGAGCAGTTCTTC. The full variable domain, completed using reference TRBV28 and TRBJ2-1, is DVKVTQSSRYLVKRTGEKVFLECVQDMDHENMFWYRQDPGLGLRLIYFSYDVKMKEKGDIPEGYSVSREKKERFSLILESASTNQTSMYLCASSLTGEYNEQFFGPGTRLTVL.

V and J are TRBV6-5 and TRBJ2-7; D might be TRBD2 (5 bases). Germline CDR1 reads MNHEY; CDR2 reads SVGAGI. Trimming pared 2 bases from V and 2 bases from J, leaving 10 bases between. This CDR3 is built from 14 residues. The CDR3 sequence is CASSYASFTYEQYF. The CDR3 region has the DNA TGTGCCAGCAGTTACGCTAGCTTCACCTACGAGCAGTACTTC.

The chain joins TRBV30 to TRBJ2-2; the D is unclear. The CDR3 is 15 residues long. Germline loops: CDR1 GTSNPN, CDR2 SVGIG (reference sequence). Trimming removed 0 bases from V and 0 bases from J, with 8 bases in between. The CDR3 bases are TGTGCCTGGAGTGTTCCCAGTGCGAACACCGGGGAGCTGTTTTTT. Residues: CAWSVPSANTGELFF.